The sequence of this TCR beta chain was determined in a study of cytomegalovirus exposure and HLA in healthy donors. Study-wide points: As a later analysis revealed, most CMV-associated TCR beta chains appeared HLA-restricted.

This CDR3 is 17 amino acids long. The germline V gene encodes CDR1 SGDLS and CDR2 YYNGEE. Trimming left V 3 bases short and J 1 base short, with 18 bases between. The PCR used 60 Vbeta and 13 Jbeta primers. Repertoires were generated with immunoSEQ multiplex PCR, while TCRdb's copy carries only in-frame clones and drops some. The sample shows around 85,000 clones, 60% to 85% of them seen only once. This clone was seen only once. Its antigen remains unidentified. The TCR originated in a male donor in good health and CMV-seronegative. The genes are TRBV9 and TRBJ2-3; a weak D match, TRBD1 (6 bases). The material sequenced was PBMCs. CDR3 in amino acids: CASSARDQGPGTDTQYF. In DNA form, the CDR3 reads TGTGCCAGCAGCGCTAGAGATCAGGGGCCGGGCACAGATACGCAGTATTTT.